This TCR beta chain was captured in a study of T cell repertoires in cytomegalovirus infection. Study-level information: Selected CMV epitopes included recently identified HLA-C-restricted ones as well as well-studied HLA-B-restricted ones. Evidence of both CMV infection and a matching HLA type came from public TCR beta signatures.

The CDR3 runs 13 residues. Germline CDR1 SGHTA, CDR2 FQGNSA. V was cut by 5 bases and J by 7 bases, with 14 bases left in between. TCRdb ran MiXCR on the reads and lists one entry per CDR3 protein. The sample yields a few hundred thousand distinct CDR3 sequences, approximately 42% seen once. The study, taken as a whole, reports: Dominating the ex vivo response were HLA-C-restricted CMV-specific TCR beta clonotypes. Of the TCR beta families, the public ones yielded a cumulative frequency that identified carriers of CMV plus the relevant HLA.

Notes on this clonotype: What it binds is not known.

This receptor was taken from a human donor in good health (CMV status not recorded). Some clones in this sample may be carry-over from other donors' samples. The specimen was cultured PBMCs, collected from culture after CMV antigen stimulation. The gene calls are TRBV7-2 and TRBJ1-1; no firm D call. Here the CDR3 reads CASSPYGVGEAFF. CDR3 nucleotides: TGTGCCAGCAGCCCCTATGGGGTCGGTGAAGCTTTCTTT.